This entry concerns a single T cell receptor (beta chain). This entry comes from a study of blood T cell repertoires in COVID-19. Turning to the study itself: Both acute and convalescent COVID-19 samples were obtained from the United States, Italy and Spain. PBMCs, B-cell-depleted T cells, or T cells were the source of the cDNA or gDNA that made up the material.

In the authors' methods: Reference gene primers were amplified, and this amplification served to estimate nucleated cell counts. Measured with immunoSEQ multiplex PCR; TCRdb has only the in-frame clones, and not every one. V and J calls and clone size are given by that table; D and trimming were obtained from the DNA. The sample records 250,000 to 350,000 clones, roughly 90% being singletons. In Seattle, patients joined the study during active infection and were tracked longitudinally. CDR3 length equals 18 residues. CDR1 is ENHRY, CDR2 SYGVKD, per germline. Trimming cost V 0 bases and J 4 bases, with 19 bases left between them.

The sequenced sample consisted of peripheral blood. This TCR derives from a woman aged 25-40 years with COVID-19, enrolled during active disease. This sequence joins TRBV10-3 and TRBJ2-1, with D possibly matching TRBD2 (7 bases). The CDR3 region is CAISESQGRGEGYNEQFF. Here the CDR3 DNA reads TGTGCCATCAGTGAGTCCCAGGGGAGGGGAGAAGGGTACAATGAGCAGTTCTTC.